This paragraph covers one TCR beta chain sequence. There are a few counts of this clonotype. This receptor's antigen is unknown. No much larger clone is present one base from it, and per-base qualities are unavailable. TCR beta CDR3 regions were amplified from RNA transcripts for repertoire sequencing. The first round was an RT-PCR using HTBI primers with the Qiagen OneStep RT-PCR kit, and this first round was followed by a second-round multiplex PCR, then size selection and purification. The libraries underwent paired-end sequencing with 100 bp reads on an Illumina HiSeq2000. From the authors' description of their analysis: SOAPnuke was used for read processing, and reads with adapters, uncalled bases, a mean Phred below 15, or no exact constant-primer or identifier match were discarded. High-quality paired reads were merged with COPE v1.2.5. Unique nucleotide sequences were defined as clonotypes and aligned to IMGT TRB V, D and J references using MiTCR v1.1. Only V-J combinations with frequency above 0.0001 were analysed, covering around 99% of repertoires. A TCR clonal expansion and chaos score per V-J combination was defined as the ratio of F50 clonal expansion to chaos observed in the TCRdist matrix. Welch's t-statistics and random forest were used to reduce features to about 14 V-J combinations, which were fed into a naive Bayes classifier. The Morisita-Horn index was used to measure how similar the thyroid and blood repertoires were. TCRdb reanalyzed the raw reads on its own, using fastp at Q25 for trimming and MiXCR for clone calling, and kept in-frame beta chains. Entries are consolidated by CDR3 protein sequence, retaining the most common genes and DNA. The V and J calls and clone size come from TCRdb's table, not from the authors' own analysis. For this sample the table gives a few hundred thousand distinct CDR3 sequences, of which 15% to 17% were detected only once. Of the sample, 7% falls within the top ten clones.

V is reduced by 3 bases and J by 0 bases, leaving a spacing of 6 bases between them. The CDR3 sequence holds 14 residues, the cysteine and phenylalanine included. CDR3 DNA only is kept here, 42 bases in frame from base 1. The data originate from a study of Graves' ophthalmopathy and Graves' hyperthyroidism (dated by TCRdb to 2017 to 2018). Some background on the complete study: Peripheral blood was collected at initial diagnosis, before any treatment. The study used TCR beta repertoire signatures to distinguish Graves' ophthalmopathy from Graves' hyperthyroidism and to predict progression to ophthalmopathy. For independent validation, a separate cohort was made up of 18 hyperthyroidism patients plus 17 patients who later progressed from hyperthyroidism to ophthalmopathy. For training and testing, the 100 or so patients in the discovery cohort were randomly divided in a 7:3 ratio. T-cell repertoires of thyroid tissue and blood were compared in 5 or 6 hyperthyroidism patients. In total, around 130 blood samples were TCR-sequenced: around 42 ophthalmopathy, under 85 hyperthyroidism and 17 hyperthyroidism-to-ophthalmopathy patients. A discovery set of 100 patients (around 40 ophthalmopathy, 57 stable hyperthyroidism) was enrolled to explore V-J signatures distinguishing ophthalmopathy from hyperthyroidism. After sampling, hyperthyroidism patients received methimazole starting at 30 mg daily, and ophthalmopathy patients received high-dose intravenous methylprednisolone.

What the work shows at the level of the full study, not this receptor alone: In validation, the model predicted ophthalmopathy progression with nearly 71% sensitivity and around 72% specificity; fewer than 15 predicted patients were CT-confirmed with GO in a median of around 6 months. Sample size was not statistically predetermined, and group allocation was not concealed from the investigators. Among expanded thyroid clonotypes with frequency above 0.001, most also showed up in blood, which suggests that blood repertoires may reflect the thyroid immune response. Ophthalmopathy was separated from stable hyperthyroidism by the 13-signature model with just under 90% sensitivity and about 81% specificity in cross-validation and with 80%/75% in the test set.

Hyperthyroidism was considered stable if no progression to ophthalmopathy occurred within 18 months of follow-up. Hyperthyroidism patients were newly diagnosed, with disease duration under 2 months, and aged 18 to 65 years. Patients with other autoimmune diseases, uncontrolled infections, pregnancy or lactation were excluded. Diagnosis was based on clinical symptoms, serum thyroxine, TRAb, thyroid ultrasound and orbital computed tomography. Ficoll-Paque density gradient centrifugation was used to isolate PBMCs from 9.5 to 10 ml of fresh peripheral blood. Trizol reagent was used to extract the total RNA, and its quality was then checked on an Agilent 2100 Bioanalyzer.

This TCR was sampled from a woman aged 18-30 years with stable Graves' hyperthyroidism. Donor details come from another sample of the same person, matched by shared clones. Input material: peripheral blood. This chain is built from TRBV12-3 or TRBV12-4 and TRBJ2-4; the D gene is unclear. The CDR3 reads CASSFLLAKNIQYF. The bases are TGTGCCAGCAGTTTCTTGCTAGCCAAAAACATTCAGTACTTC.